Each of the 3 T cell receptor beta chains below was sequenced from the same sample in a study of T cells in localized non-small cell lung cancer. The repertoire was sequenced with immunoSEQ multiplex PCR; TCRdb's copy has only in-frame clones and lacks some. The data contain thousands of clones, 35% to 40% of them singletons. Sequencing was performed on lung tumor tissue, taken before any cancer treatment. The receptors come from a male donor older than 55 with stage I squamous cell lung carcinoma.

This clone has just one count. The rearrangement joins TRBV10-3 to TRBJ1-5, with D tentatively TRBD1 (6 bases). Germline V lookup: CDR1 ENHRY, CDR2 SYGVKD. Trimming took 6 bases from V and 0 from J, leaving 15 bases between them. CDR3 length: 16 amino acids. The CDR3 sequence is CAIRDLDRYSNQPQHF. CDR3 bases: TGTGCCATCAGGGATTTGGACAGATATAGCAATCAGCCCCAGCATTTT.

The sample holds a few counts of this clone. CDR3 DNA sequence: TGTGCCAGCAGCCCGGGACCCGAGAGGCCCCAGCATTTT. Protein product: CASSPGPERPQHF. J is TRBJ1-5 and V is TRBV6-8; maybe TRBD1 (5 bases). Germline CDR1 is MNHGY and CDR2 is SAAAGT. This CDR3 spans 13 amino acids. Between the trimmed V and J ends, which lost 6 bases and 9 bases, there was a span of 15 bases.

This chain connects TRBV9 to TRBJ2-3; tentatively, D is TRBD1 (6 bases). Germline lookup yields CDR1 SGDLS and CDR2 YYNGEE. The CDR3 runs 14 residues. Deletions cut 0 bases from V and 4 bases from J, with 9 bases between. CDR3 DNA sequence: TGTGCCAGCAGCGTAGGCAGGGGACCAGATACGCAGTATTTT. This sequence encodes CASSVGRGPDTQYF.